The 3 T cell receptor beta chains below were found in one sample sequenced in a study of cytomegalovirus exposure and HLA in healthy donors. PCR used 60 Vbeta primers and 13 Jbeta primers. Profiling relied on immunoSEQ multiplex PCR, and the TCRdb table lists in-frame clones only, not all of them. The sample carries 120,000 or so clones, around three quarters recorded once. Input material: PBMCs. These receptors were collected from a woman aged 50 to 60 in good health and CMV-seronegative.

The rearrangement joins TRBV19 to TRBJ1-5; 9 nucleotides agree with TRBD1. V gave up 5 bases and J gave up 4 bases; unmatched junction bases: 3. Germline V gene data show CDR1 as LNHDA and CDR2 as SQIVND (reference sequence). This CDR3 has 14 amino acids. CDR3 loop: CASSPGTGNQPQHF. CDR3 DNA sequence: TGTGCCAGTAGTCCAGGGACAGGGAATCAGCCCCAGCATTTT.

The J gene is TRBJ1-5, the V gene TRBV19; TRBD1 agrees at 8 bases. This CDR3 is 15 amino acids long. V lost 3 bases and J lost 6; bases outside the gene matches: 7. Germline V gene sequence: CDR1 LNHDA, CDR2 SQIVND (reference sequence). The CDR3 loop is CASSIDRGSAQPQHF. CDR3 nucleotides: TGTGCCAGTAGTATTGACAGGGGCTCTGCTCAGCCCCAGCATTTT.

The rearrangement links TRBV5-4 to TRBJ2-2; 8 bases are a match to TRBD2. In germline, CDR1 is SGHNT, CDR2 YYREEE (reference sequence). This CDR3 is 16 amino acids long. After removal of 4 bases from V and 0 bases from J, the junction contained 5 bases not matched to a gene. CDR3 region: CASSPPGLANTGELFF. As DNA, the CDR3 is TGTGCCAGCAGCCCGCCGGGACTAGCGAACACCGGGGAGCTGTTTTTT. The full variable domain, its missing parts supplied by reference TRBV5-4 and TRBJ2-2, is ETGVTQSPTHLIKTRGQQVTLRCSSQSGHNTVSWYQQALGQGPQFIFQYYREEENGRGNFPPRFSGLQFPNYSSELNVNALELDDSALYLCASSPPGLANTGELFFGEGSRLTVL.